The 10 T cell receptor beta chains in this list originate from one sample, sequenced in a study of blood T cell repertoires in COVID-19. Sequenced by immunoSEQ multiplex PCR; TCRdb stores in-frame clones only, minus some. The sample includes 120,000 or so clones, approximately 89% of them seen just once. The sequencing sample was made of peripheral blood. Every receptor here comes from a woman in her fifties or sixties with acute or convalescent COVID-19.

J is TRBJ2-3 and V is TRBV28; TRBD2 might be the D (6 bases). The CDR3 totals 18 residues. Germline-derived CDR1 and CDR2 are MDHEN and SYDVKM. Trimming cost V 1 base and J 1 base, with 18 bases left between them. CDR3 coding DNA: TGTGCCAGCAGTTTATATGGGGCTGCGAGGGAGGGCACAGATACGCAGTATTTT. This sequence encodes CASSLYGAAREGTDTQYF.

The chain couples TRBV6-4 to TRBJ2-1; 9 bases match TRBD2. The CDR3 loop spans 15 amino acids. CDR1 and CDR2 (germline): MRHNA, SNTAGT. Losses at the gene ends were 6 bases for V and 6 bases for J; bases not matched to a gene: 9. CDR3 nucleotide sequence: TGTGCCAGCAGCACACTAGCGGGCGGGCTCAATGAGCAGTTCTTC. Protein: CASSTLAGGLNEQFF.

This chain uses TRBV9 with TRBJ1-2; D gene uncertain. V lost 3 bases and J lost 0, with 3 bases in between. This CDR3 is 12 amino acids long. Germline V gene data show CDR1 as SGDLS and CDR2 as YYNGEE. CDR3 bases: TGTGCCAGCAGCGCTACTAACTATGGCTACACCTTC. Translated, it gives CASSATNYGYTF.

The V and J genes are TRBV19 and TRBJ1-1; TRBD1 might be the D (5 bases). The V end was cut by 5 bases, the J end by 4 bases, with 14 bases between. The CDR3 has 14 residues. CDR1 LNHDA and CDR2 SQIVND come from the germline V gene (reference sequence). The CDR3 coding sequence is TGTGCCAGTAGTTGGCGGAGGGGCGGCACTGAAGCTTTCTTT. This gives the protein CASSWRRGGTEAFF.

The rearrangement links TRBV7-9 to TRBJ2-3; 9 bases map to TRBD2. The V and J ends lost 8 bases and 2 bases, in that order; junction bases with no gene match: 14. The germline gives CDR1 SEHNR, CDR2 FQNEAQ (reference sequence). The CDR3 has 17 residues. CDR3 nucleotide sequence: TGTGCCAGCGTACCGGGGGCGGGAGGGCTCTACACAGATACGCAGTATTTT. This gives the protein CASVPGAGGLYTDTQYF.

This rearrangement joins TRBV19 to TRBJ1-3, with D maybe TRBD1 (5 bases). V was cut by 6 bases and J by 0 bases, with 15 bases left in between. CDR3 length: 16 residues. The germline CDR1 and CDR2 sequences are LNHDA and SQIVND (reference sequence). CDR3 sequence (DNA): TGTGCCAGTAGAAGAATCGTGGGGCCCTCTGGAAACACCATATATTTT. It codes for CASRRIVGPSGNTIYF.

V is TRBV6-5 and J is TRBJ2-2, with D possibly matching TRBD2 (6 bases). The germline CDR1 and CDR2 sequences are MNHEY and SVGAGI. The ends were cut back, 6 bases at V and 4 bases at J, with 12 bases in the middle. The CDR3 runs 14 residues. In DNA form, the CDR3 reads TGTGCCAGCAGAAGGGACTCAACCACCGGGGAGCTGTTTTTT. Its protein product is CASRRDSTTGELFF.

This clone has just one count. This sequence joins TRBV19 and TRBJ1-1, with a possible D match to TRBD1 (5 bases). Trimming pared 5 bases from V and 1 base from J, leaving 8 bases between. The CDR3 length is 13 residues. Germline values: CDR1 LNHDA, CDR2 SQIVND (reference sequence). The CDR3 DNA follows: TGTGCCAGTAGTTCGACAGAGAACACTGAAGCTTTCTTT. It is translated as CASSSTENTEAFF.

V and J are TRBV19 and TRBJ1-1, with TRBD1 as a possible D gene (5 bases). The CDR3 totals 14 residues. The germline V and J ends were trimmed by 6 bases and 6 bases, with 17 bases remaining between them. CDR1 and CDR2 from the germline V gene are LNHDA and SQIVND (reference sequence). The CDR3 here is CASSPSQGGAEAFF. In DNA form, the CDR3 reads TGTGCCAGTAGCCCCAGTCAGGGAGGCGCTGAAGCTTTCTTT.

The chain has TRBV2 and TRBJ1-4; 11 bases map to TRBD1. Per the germline V gene, CDR1 is SNHLY and CDR2 is FYNNEI. The CDR3 consists of 14 residues. Unmatched junction bases numbered 1, after V lost 5 bases and J lost 5 bases. The CDR3 DNA is TGTGCCAGCAGTCGGGACAGGGGGAATGAAAAACTGTTTTTT. It specifies CASSRDRGNEKLFF.